The rows below give T cell receptor beta chains drawn from one sample of a study of early T cells in non-severe SARS-CoV-2 infection. A single record per CDR3 protein comes from TCRdb applying MiXCR to the 5' RACE reads. Here the sample spans about 56,000 distinct CDR3 sequences, around 16% being singletons. The starting material was whole blood, obtained at baseline. The receptor set was obtained from an adult who was a healthcare worker with PCR-confirmed SARS-CoV-2 infection or an uninfected control (not recorded which). Both conserved end residues are part of each CDR3. D genes are given only for firm matches. Clone size is stated in some rows and not others, as once, few, many or a class when expanded.

V	size	D	J	DNA	CDR3
TRBV11-2	.	.	TRBJ1-5	TGTGCCAGCAGCTTAGAGGGTTATAGCAATCAGCCCCAGCATTTT	CASSLEGYSNQPQHF
TRBV2	few	.	TRBJ2-3	TGTGCCAGCAGCCCGAGGGACGGCACAGATACGCAGTATTTT	CASSPRDGTDTQYF
TRBV20-1	few	.	TRBJ2-3	TGCAGTGCCACACTAGAGGATACGCAGTATTTT	CSATLEDTQYF
TRBV28	many	.	TRBJ2-3	TGTGCCAGCAATTCCCAAGGAGATACGCAGTATTTT	CASNSQGDTQYF
TRBV11-2	.	TRBD2	TRBJ2-3	TGTGCCAGCAGCTTCGGGACTACCCCGCAGTATTTT	CASSFGTTPQYF
TRBV7-4	.	.	TRBJ2-2	TGTGCCAGCCCGTCCCCTAGGGGGGGGCCGAACACCGGGGAGCTGTTTTTT	CASPSPRGGPNTGELFF
TRBV20-1	many	.	TRBJ2-7	TGCAGTGCTAGAGATGAGGGGGGTACCTACGAGCAGTACTTC	CSARDEGGTYEQYF
TRBV3-1	.	.	TRBJ1-1	TGTGCCAGCAGCCAATGGGTAGAGACTGAAGCTTTCTTT	CASSQWVETEAFF
TRBV6-1	few	.	TRBJ2-6	TGTGCCAGCAGTGAAGCCTACCTGGGACTGTACTCTGGGGCCAACGTCCTGACTTTC	CASSEAYLGLYSGANVLTF
TRBV12-3/TRBV12-4	.	.	TRBJ2-2	TGTGCCAGCAGCAGGGACGCCACCGGGGAGCTGTTTTTT	CASSRDATGELFF
TRBV2	many	TRBD1	TRBJ1-5	TGTGCCGGCGGGACAGATAGCAATCAGCCCCAGCATTTT	CAGGTDSNQPQHF
TRBV7-7	few	.	TRBJ2-3	TGTGCTAGCAGCATGCGAGGGGGTACAGATACGCAGTATTTT	CASSMRGGTDTQYF
TRBV5-1	few	.	TRBJ2-1	TGCGCCAGCAGCTTGGGTATGGCTGGCTCCTACAATGAGCAGTTCTTC	CASSLGMAGSYNEQFF
TRBV5-1	.	.	TRBJ1-2	TGCGCCAGCAGCCCCGGCAGCGGTAACTATGGCTACACCTTC	CASSPGSGNYGYTF
TRBV10-2	few	.	TRBJ1-2	TGCGCCAGCGGCTCGACCGGGACCTATGGCTACACCTTC	CASGSTGTYGYTF
TRBV20-1	.	.	TRBJ2-7	TGCAGTGCTAGAGAGCCCAGCTCCTACGAGCAGTACTTC	CSAREPSSYEQYF
TRBV7-2	few	TRBD1	TRBJ1-6	TGTGCCAGCAGCTGGGACAGGGGAAATTCACCCCTCCACTTT	CASSWDRGNSPLHF
TRBV7-2	many	.	TRBJ2-3	TGTGCCAGCAGCTTAGGAGGTAGTACGCAGTATTTT	CASSLGGSTQYF
TRBV29-1	few	.	TRBJ2-2	TGCAGCGTTGACAGGGTGAACACCGGGGAGCTGTTTTTT	CSVDRVNTGELFF
TRBV18	.	TRBD1	TRBJ2-5	TGTGCCAGCTCGCCCGCAGGGGGAGAGATGGACTTC	CASSPAGGEMDF
TRBV20-1	.	TRBD1	TRBJ2-3	TGCAGTGCGGTCAAGACAGGGCCCTCCACAGATACGCAGTATTTT	CSAVKTGPSTDTQYF
TRBV7-9	.	.	TRBJ2-6	TGTGCCAGCAGCTTAGCGCGGGACTCTGGGGCCAACGTCCTGACTTTC	CASSLARDSGANVLTF
TRBV12-3/TRBV12-4	.	TRBD1	TRBJ1-1	TGTGCCAGCAGCCACCGGGACAGGGGGCGAGATGAAGCTTTCTTT	CASSHRDRGRDEAFF
TRBV6-5	few	TRBD2	TRBJ2-5	TGTGCCAGCAGTTACTCGTCTAGCGGGCAGACCCAGTACTTC	CASSYSSSGQTQYF
TRBV5-1	few	.	TRBJ2-1	TGCGCCAGCAGCTTGTTGGCCGGGAATGAGCAGTTCTTC	CASSLLAGNEQFF
TRBV18	many	TRBD2	TRBJ2-7	TGTGCCAGCTCACCCGGCGGCGGGGGGTCCTACGAGCAGTACTTC	CASSPGGGGSYEQYF
TRBV6-6	few	TRBD1	TRBJ2-3	TGTGCCAGCAGTCCGCGACAGGGGACAGATACGCAGTATTTT	CASSPRQGTDTQYF
TRBV6-1	.	.	TRBJ2-7	TGTGCCAGCAGTGAAGCTAGGGGAACAGTCTACGAGCAGTACTTC	CASSEARGTVYEQYF
TRBV20-1	many	.	TRBJ1-1	TGCAGTGCTGGAACCACAGGGATCAGCACTGAAGCTTTCTTT	CSAGTTGISTEAFF
TRBV28	few	.	TRBJ2-7	TGTGCCAGCAGCCCCAGGACAGTCTCCTACGAGCAGTACTTC	CASSPRTVSYEQYF
TRBV20-1	few	TRBD1	TRBJ2-2	TGCAGTACAACAGGGGGCACCGGGGAGCTGTTTTTT	CSTTGGTGELFF
TRBV19	many	.	TRBJ1-6	TGTGCCAGTAGTGTGACATTATCCGACTCACCCCTCCACTTT	CASSVTLSDSPLHF
TRBV10-3	.	.	TRBJ2-2	TGTGCCATCAGTAAGACAGAGAACACCGGGGAGCTGTTTTTT	CAISKTENTGELFF
TRBV15	.	.	TRBJ2-7	TGTGCCACCAGCAGAGATCTGACACACGAGCAGTACTTC	CATSRDLTHEQYF
TRBV4-1	.	TRBD1	TRBJ2-4	TGCGCCAGCAGCCAAGTGTGGGACAGGGGGCCCAAAAACATTCAGTACTTC	CASSQVWDRGPKNIQYF
TRBV5-1	.	TRBD2	TRBJ2-1	TGCGCCAGCAGCACGGGACTATTAACCTACAATGAGCAGTTCTTC	CASSTGLLTYNEQFF
TRBV6-6	.	.	TRBJ1-6	TGTGCCAGCAGGGCATGGAATTCACCCCTCCACTTT	CASRAWNSPLHF
TRBV28	many	TRBD1	TRBJ1-5	TGTGCCAGCAGTTCGACAGGGCTGGGCAATCAGCCCCAGCATTTT	CASSSTGLGNQPQHF
TRBV11-1	.	.	TRBJ2-7	TGTGCCAGCAGCGTCACAGGGGGGGAAGACGAGCAGTACTTC	CASSVTGGEDEQYF
TRBV20-1	few	TRBD2	TRBJ2-7	TGCAGTGTTTCTCTCTCGGGGGGGCTCTACGAGCAGTACTTC	CSVSLSGGLYEQYF
TRBV5-1	few	TRBD2	TRBJ2-2	TGCGCCAGCAGCGAGGGGACTAGCGGAGCGAACACCGGGGAGCTGTTTTTT	CASSEGTSGANTGELFF